Below, 8 T cell receptor beta chains from the same sample are listed, as sequenced in a study of blood T cell repertoires in COVID-19. Measured with immunoSEQ multiplex PCR; TCRdb has only the in-frame clones, and not every one. This sample yields around 200,000 clones, of which 75% to 90% are seen a single time; about 4.7% belongs to the top ten. The sequencing input was PBMCs or T cells enriched from blood (not recorded which). Receptors were obtained from a woman younger than 45 who had been exposed to COVID-19.

V gene TRBV12-5 combines with J gene TRBJ2-7; 8 positions match TRBD2. This CDR3 comprises 17 residues. V trimming: 0 bases; J trimming: 2 bases; junction bases outside the gene matches: 9. Germline CDR1 reads LGHNT; CDR2 reads FRNRAP. CDR3 residues: CASGLVMQRGGTYEQYF. For the CDR3, the DNA is TGTGCTAGTGGTTTGGTAATGCAACGGGGGGGAACCTACGAGCAGTACTTC. Drawing the rest from reference TRBV12-5 and TRBJ2-7, the complete variable domain is DARVTQTPRHKVTEMGQEVTMRCQPILGHNTVFWYRQTMMQGLELLAYFRNRAPLDDSGMPKDRFSAEMPDATLATLKIQPSEPRDSAVYFCASGLVMQRGGTYEQYFGPGTRLTVT.

This chain joins TRBV28 and TRBJ1-1; D is possibly TRBD1 (5 bases). Germline V gene sequence: CDR1 MDHEN, CDR2 SYDVKM. The V and J ends lost 6 bases and 6 bases respectively, with 17 bases between them. The CDR3 is 14 amino acids. CDR3 sequence: CASSFARVQPEAFF. The CDR3 bases are TGTGCCAGCAGCTTTGCCAGGGTTCAACCTGAAGCTTTCTTT.

The rearrangement uses TRBV3-1 (or the pseudogene TRBV3-2) and TRBJ1-3; a possible D gene is TRBD1 (5 bases). This CDR3 comprises 14 residues. V lost 5 bases, J lost 4 bases, and 12 bases lay in between. Germline CDR1 reads LGHDT; CDR2 reads YNNKEL (reference sequence). The CDR3 sequence: CASSADSSGNTIYF. CDR3 coding DNA: TGTGCCAGCAGCGCCGACAGCTCAGGAAACACCATATATTTT.

This chain connects TRBV6-5 to TRBJ2-2; TRBD2 is a possible D gene (5 bases). CDR3 size: 14 residues. Trimming removed 2 bases from V and 3 bases from J, with 7 bases in between. Germline V lookup: CDR1 MNHEY, CDR2 SVGAGI. The CDR3: CASSYTGDTGELFF. CDR3 DNA: TGTGCCAGCAGTTACACCGGGGACACCGGGGAGCTGTTTTTT.

The V gene is TRBV28, the J gene TRBJ1-3, with 8 bases matching TRBD1. In germline, CDR1 is MDHEN, CDR2 SYDVKM. This CDR3 is built from 15 residues. With 5 bases clipped from V and 2 bases from J, the junction kept 5 bases outside the gene matches. The CDR3 DNA reads TGTGCCAGCAGTCCGGCACAGGGGGCTGGAAACACCATATATTTT. Translating gives CASSPAQGAGNTIYF.

This clone was recorded a few times. V usage is TRBV7-2 and J usage is TRBJ1-1; 10 bases align to TRBD1. Germline lookup yields CDR1 SGHTA and CDR2 FQGNSA. The CDR3 is 15 residues long. The trim removed 4 bases at V and 4 bases at J, leaving 6 bases unmatched. The CDR3 bases are TGTGCCAGCAGCTCAAGACAGGGGGCGGCCACTGAAGCTTTCTTT. It yields the protein CASSSRQGAATEAFF.

The chain has TRBV11-3 and TRBJ2-2, with a possible D match to TRBD1 (6 bases). The ends were cut back, 0 bases at V and 4 bases at J, with 9 bases in the middle. The CDR3 has 15 residues. Germline V gene lookup returns CDR1 SGHNT and CDR2 YENEEA. CDR3 protein: CASSLDEDSTGELFF. Here the CDR3 DNA reads TGTGCCAGCAGCTTAGATGAGGACAGCACCGGGGAGCTGTTTTTT.

This clone was seen a single time. J is TRBJ1-5 and V is TRBV6-1; D gene uncertain. The CDR3 loop spans 13 amino acids. The V gene's germline CDR1 is MNHNS and CDR2 SASEGT. Trimming shortened V by 2 bases and J by 5 bases, and 7 bases separated the two germline ends. The CDR3 sequence: CASSERGYQPQHF. The DNA for the CDR3 is TGTGCCAGCAGTGAAAGAGGGTATCAGCCCCAGCATTTT.